The rows below give T cell receptor beta chains drawn from one sample of a study of cytomegalovirus exposure and HLA in healthy donors. TCRdb keeps only in-frame clones here, not all; method: immunoSEQ multiplex PCR. The sample lists 100,000 to 120,000 clones, about three quarters seen once, with roughly 2.9% in the top ten. The sample consisted of PBMCs. The receptors derive from an older woman in good health and CMV-seropositive. Each CDR3 is given with its conserved first and last residue. The D gene is left open where the match is weak. Where a row states a size, it is once, few, many or the class of an expanded clone; other rows omit it.

d_call: -
clone_size: -
v_call: TRBV29-1
j_call: TRBJ1-1
cdr3_nt: TGCAGCATGGGAAGGGACAAGAACACTGAAGCTTTCTTT
cdr3_aa: CSMGRDKNTEAFF

d_call: TRBD2
clone_size: -
v_call: TRBV7-2
j_call: TRBJ2-7
cdr3_nt: TGTGCCAGCAGCTTACGTTCTAGCGGGAGGGCCGCGTACGAGCAGTACTTC
cdr3_aa: CASSLRSSGRAAYEQYF

d_call: TRBD2
clone_size: -
v_call: TRBV5-1
j_call: TRBJ2-7
cdr3_nt: TGCGCCAGCAGCTTGGGCGGCGGGAGTATTTACGAGCAGTACTTC
cdr3_aa: CASSLGGGSIYEQYF

d_call: TRBD2
clone_size: -
v_call: TRBV2
j_call: TRBJ2-5
cdr3_nt: TGTGCCAGCATGGCGGGAGAGGGTTCGGAGACCCAGTACTTC
cdr3_aa: CASMAGEGSETQYF

d_call: -
clone_size: -
v_call: TRBV19
j_call: TRBJ1-5
cdr3_nt: TGTGCCAGTAGCCTAGAATTAGGCAATCAGCCCCAGCATTTT
cdr3_aa: CASSLELGNQPQHF

d_call: TRBD1
clone_size: -
v_call: TRBV5-5
j_call: TRBJ2-4
cdr3_nt: TGTGCCAGCAGCGGAGCCGGGACAGTCAAAAACATTCAGTACTTC
cdr3_aa: CASSGAGTVKNIQYF

d_call: TRBD1
clone_size: -
v_call: TRBV10-3
j_call: TRBJ1-2
cdr3_nt: TGTGCCATCACAAAATCGGGGACAGGCAACTATGGCTACACCTTC
cdr3_aa: CAITKSGTGNYGYTF

d_call: TRBD1
clone_size: -
v_call: TRBV28
j_call: TRBJ1-1
cdr3_nt: TGTGCCAGCAGTTTGACAGGGGAAGCTTTCTTT
cdr3_aa: CASSLTGEAFF

d_call: TRBD1
clone_size: -
v_call: TRBV10-3
j_call: TRBJ1-2
cdr3_nt: TGTGCCATCCGTCGGGGACAGACCAATTATGGCTACACCTTC
cdr3_aa: CAIRRGQTNYGYTF

d_call: TRBD1
clone_size: -
v_call: TRBV18
j_call: TRBJ1-5
cdr3_nt: TGTGCCAGCTCACAGGACAGGCAAAATCAGCCCCAGCATTTT
cdr3_aa: CASSQDRQNQPQHF

d_call: -
clone_size: -
v_call: TRBV21-1
j_call: TRBJ1-6
cdr3_nt: TGTGCCAGCAGCAATCGTCAGGTGAGCCCGAATTCACCCCTCCACTTT
cdr3_aa: CASSNRQVSPNSPLHF

d_call: -
clone_size: -
v_call: TRBV5-1
j_call: TRBJ1-1
cdr3_nt: TGCGCCAGCAGCTTCACAGGGAACACTGAAGCTTTCTTT
cdr3_aa: CASSFTGNTEAFF

d_call: -
clone_size: few
v_call: TRBV27
j_call: TRBJ1-5
cdr3_nt: TGTGCCAGCAGTTTTGGCGGCGAGAGGCCCCAGCATTTT
cdr3_aa: CASSFGGERPQHF

d_call: -
clone_size: -
v_call: TRBV7-9
j_call: TRBJ1-2
cdr3_nt: TGTGCCAGCAGCTTAGATGCGGGTTCTGGCTACACCTTC
cdr3_aa: CASSLDAGSGYTF

d_call: -
clone_size: -
v_call: TRBV21-1
j_call: TRBJ2-1
cdr3_nt: TGTGCCAGCAGAAAGGGGACAGGGGGTAGGGTGGGCAATGAGCAGTTCTTC
cdr3_aa: CASRKGTGGRVGNEQFF

d_call: TRBD2
clone_size: -
v_call: TRBV6-1
j_call: TRBJ2-2
cdr3_nt: TGTGCCAGCAAACTAGCGGGAGGTAACACCGGGGAGCTGTTTTTT
cdr3_aa: CASKLAGGNTGELFF

d_call: -
clone_size: once
v_call: TRBV19
j_call: TRBJ1-5
cdr3_nt: TGTGCCAGTAGTAAACAGGCCCCCTATAGCAATCAGCCCCAGCATTTT
cdr3_aa: CASSKQAPYSNQPQHF

d_call: -
clone_size: -
v_call: TRBV2
j_call: TRBJ2-5
cdr3_nt: TGTGCCAGCAGTGGAGGGTCTAGCGAGCGAGAGACCCAGTACTTC
cdr3_aa: CASSGGSSERETQYF

d_call: -
clone_size: -
v_call: TRBV2
j_call: TRBJ1-2
cdr3_nt: TGTGCCAGTACCTACTCGTGGGGCTACACCTTC
cdr3_aa: CASTYSWGYTF